This entry features one T cell receptor (beta chain) sequence. The assay was immunoSEQ multiplex PCR, and TCRdb's table has in-frame clones only and misses some. The table shows under 80,000 clones, with around 90% occurring only once. J was trimmed by 7 bases and V by 3 bases; bases with no gene match: 0. The CDR3 contains 12 residues. Germline values: CDR1 SNHLY, CDR2 FYNNEI. The sample originates from a study of cytomegalovirus exposure and HLA in healthy donors. The chain combines TRBV2 with TRBJ2-5, with 9 positions matching TRBD2. Material for sequencing was PBMCs. The TCR comes from a woman aged 18-35 years in good health and CMV-seronegative. The CDR3, as DNA: TGTGCCAGCAGTGAGCGGGGGGGGACCCAGTACTTC. Translation: CASSERGGTQYF.